What follows are 25 T cell receptor beta chains derived from one specimen sequenced in a study of regulatory T cells in long-lasting Graves disease. Time point of the sample: newly diagnosed GD, antithyroid drugs for less than 3 months. PBMC-derived RNA was used for the TCR library. Investigators prepared the TCR beta libraries by applying iRepertoire HTBI primers and Arm-PCR of CDR3 regions. A single record per CDR3 protein comes from TCRdb applying MiXCR to the multiplex PCR reads. Of 400,000 to 450,000 distinct CDR3 sequences detected, more than 13% appear once; the ten largest clones hold 16%. The same data also went into a second study, on T cells in Graves' hyperthyroidism and ophthalmopathy.

The source was peripheral blood mononuclear cells (PBMCs), collected at new diagnosis, from a patient treated with antithyroid drugs. Every receptor here comes from a woman in her thirties with Graves disease.

The chain recombines TRBV20-1 with TRBJ1-5, with TRBD1 as a possible D gene (6 bases). V was clipped by 3 bases and J by 4 bases, with 16 bases between them. The CDR3 consists of 15 residues. Per the germline V gene, CDR1 is DFQATT and CDR2 is SNEGSKA (reference sequence). The CDR3 loop reads CSASGGGAGNQPQHF. CDR3 nucleotides: TGCAGTGCTAGTGGTGGGGGCGCGGGTAATCAGCCCCAGCATTTT.

This clonotype was picked up many times. V and J are TRBV12-3 or TRBV12-4 and TRBJ2-1; maybe TRBD2 (6 bases). CDR3 length equals 15 residues. The germline V and J ends were trimmed by 1 base and 5 bases, with 12 bases remaining between them. CDR3 coding DNA: TGTGCCAGCAGTTTAGACGGGAGTCCCAACAATGAGCAGTTCTTC. It translates to CASSLDGSPNNEQFF.

This clonotype occurred many times. The chain links TRBV3-1 to TRBJ2-7, with D hard to call. The CDR3 totals 13 residues. V was trimmed by 2 bases and J by 2 bases, leaving 7 bases between them. Looked up from germline, CDR1 is LGHDT and CDR2 is YNNKEL (reference sequence). The CDR3 loop reads CASSQLVPYEQYF. Written as DNA, the CDR3 is TGTGCCAGCAGCCAACTAGTTCCCTACGAGCAGTACTTC.

A remark on this clonotype: Being one base from a much bigger clone, this may be a read error. The gene calls are TRBV28 and TRBJ2-1, with D hard to call. The germline V gene has CDR1 MDHEN and CDR2 SYDVKM. The CDR3 contains 12 residues. The germline V and J ends were trimmed by 2 bases and 4 bases, with 3 bases remaining between them. CDR3 nucleotide sequence: TGTGCCAGCAGTTTAAGGTACAATGAGCAGTTCTTC. Protein product: CASSLRYNEQFF.

The V and J genes are TRBV30 and TRBJ2-1; D uncertain. The CDR3 has 10 residues. V lost 3 bases, J lost 5 bases, and 2 bases lay in between. The germline V gene has CDR1 GTSNPN and CDR2 SVGIG (reference sequence). CDR3 nucleotide sequence: TGTGCCTGGAGGAACAATGAGCAGTTCTTC. Its translation is CAWRNNEQFF.

Comment on this clonotype: A much larger clone lies one base from this, so it may be a read error. The gene calls are TRBV12-3 or TRBV12-4 and TRBJ1-2; 9 bases line up with TRBD1. This CDR3 is 16 amino acids long. Written as DNA, the CDR3 is TGTGCCAGCAGTTTAAGGGGGACAGGGCGAAACTATGGCTACATCTTC. It codes for CASSLRGTGRNYGYIF.

This clonotype appeared many times. The V gene is TRBV30, the J gene TRBJ2-1, with D tentatively TRBD1 (6 bases). This CDR3 comprises 13 residues. The V gene lost 1 base and the J gene lost 4 bases, with 8 bases spanning the gap. CDR1 is GTSNPN and CDR2 is SVGIG in the germline V gene (reference sequence). The chain's CDR3 is CAWSEQGYNEQFF. The CDR3, as DNA: TGTGCCTGGAGTGAGCAGGGGTACAATGAGCAGTTCTTC.

This clonotype appeared a few times. V is TRBV7-9 and J is TRBJ2-1; TRBD1 matches 9 bases. Germline-derived CDR1 and CDR2 are SEHNR and FQNEAQ (reference sequence). The CDR3 loop spans 15 amino acids. V shed 5 bases, J shed 8 bases, and the junction held 10 bases outside the gene matches. The CDR3 spells CASSLGQGISHEQFF. CDR3 sequence (DNA): TGTGCCAGCAGCCTAGGACAGGGGATAAGCCATGAGCAGTTCTTC.

Only a few counts were recorded for this clonotype. The V and J genes are TRBV6-2 or TRBV6-3 and TRBJ2-6; perhaps TRBD1 as D (6 bases). The CDR3 has 15 amino acids. V was shortened by 8 bases and J by 0 bases, with 11 bases between the two germline ends. Germline V gives CDR1 MNHEY, CDR2 SVGEGT. The chain's CDR3 is CASSQGSSGANVLTF. Written as DNA, the CDR3 is TGTGCCAGCTCGCAGGGGAGCTCTGGGGCCAACGTCCTGACTTTC.

This clonotype was counted a few times. The chain uses TRBV7-9 and TRBJ2-1; D perhaps matches TRBD2 (5 bases). V was cut by 5 bases and J by 2 bases, with 13 bases left in between. CDR1 is SEHNR and CDR2 is FQNEAQ in the germline V gene (reference sequence). This CDR3 comprises 15 residues. The CDR3 DNA is TGTGCCAGCAGCGATGAGCGGAAGCCCTACAATGAGCAGTTCTTC. Translating it yields CASSDERKPYNEQFF.

Details on this clonotype: The junction departs from germline at one end; a sequencing error may be responsible. The genes are TRBV6-1 and TRBJ2-1; TRBD2 matches 10 bases. CDR1 is MNHNS and CDR2 is SASEGT in the germline V gene. The CDR3 totals 16 residues. CDR3 nucleotide sequence: TGTGCCAGCAGTGGGACTAGCGGCCTCTCCTGCAATGAGCAGTTCTTC. As protein: CASSGTSGLSCNEQFF.

This clonotype was recorded many times. The V call is TRBV10-2, the J call TRBJ1-1, with D unclear. The germline gives CDR1 WSHSY, CDR2 SAAADI. V lost 1 base and J 4 bases, leaving 10 bases between the germline ends. The CDR3 covers 14 residues. DNA of the CDR3: TGCGCCAGCAGTGAGTTTGCGGAGGCCACTGAAGCTTTCTTT. This gives the protein CASSEFAEATEAFF.

This clonotype has at least ten counts. The chain joins TRBV20-1 to TRBJ2-3; TRBD2 aligns across 8 bases. Trimming at V came to 6 bases and at J to 2 bases, leaving 4 bases not matched to a gene. The CDR3 is made up of 13 amino acids. The germline CDR1 and CDR2 sequences are DFQATT and SNEGSKA (reference sequence). For the CDR3, the DNA is TGCAGTGCCAAAGCGGGAGTCACAGATACGCAGTATTTT. Translation: CSAKAGVTDTQYF.

This clonotype was detected a few times. The chain joins TRBV19 to TRBJ2-7, with no clear D. Germline V CDR1 and CDR2: LNHDA, SQIVND (reference sequence). The CDR3 loop spans 15 amino acids. Deletions cut 5 bases from V and 4 bases from J, with 18 bases between. CDR3 region: CASSSRVASKYEQYF. DNA of the CDR3: TGTGCCAGTAGTTCACGGGTGGCTAGTAAATACGAGCAGTACTTC.

In its sample, this clonotype was seen a few times. The V and J genes are TRBV20-1 and TRBJ2-2, with TRBD2 identical over 9 bases. Germline V gene sequence: CDR1 DFQATT, CDR2 SNEGSKA (reference sequence). With 0 bases clipped from V and 3 bases from J, the junction kept 8 bases outside the gene matches. The CDR3 has 17 amino acids. CDR3 in amino acids: CSARDPLAGADTGELFF. Here the CDR3 DNA reads TGCAGTGCTAGAGATCCCTTAGCGGGAGCGGACACCGGGGAGCTGTTTTTT.

The chain links TRBV20-1 to TRBJ2-1; 11 nucleotides line up with TRBD2. Germline values: CDR1 DFQATT, CDR2 SNEGSKA (reference sequence). V was pared by 6 bases and J by 14 bases, with 18 bases of the junction left unmatched. This CDR3 contains 15 residues. The CDR3 spells CSAHEGTSGKIVEFF. CDR3 nucleotide sequence: TGCAGTGCCCACGAGGGGACTAGCGGAAAGATTGTCGAGTTCTTC.

This clonotype has only a few counts. The V gene is TRBV15, the J gene TRBJ2-1; 10 bases are shared with TRBD2. The ends lost 0 bases at V and 2 bases at J; junction bases unmatched: 1. CDR1 is LNHNV, CDR2 YYDKDF, per germline (reference sequence). The CDR3 length is 16 residues. The CDR3 spells CATSRDLAGAYNEQFF. The CDR3 nucleotides read TGTGCCACCAGCAGAGATCTAGCGGGAGCCTACAATGAGCAGTTCTTC.

This clonotype was detected only a few times. CDR3 sequence reads: CASSEGGGANQETQYF. CDR3 DNA: TGTGCCAGCAGTGAAGGCGGAGGGGCGAACCAAGAGACCCAGTACTTC. The chain employs TRBV2 and TRBJ2-5; D might be TRBD2 (6 bases). Between the trimmed V and J ends, which lost 1 base and 0 bases, there was a span of 12 bases. The CDR3 has 16 residues. Germline loops: CDR1 SNHLY, CDR2 FYNNEI.

This clonotype showed up many times. The rearrangement joins TRBV20-1 to TRBJ2-2; the D is unclear. This CDR3 has 13 amino acids. CDR1 and CDR2 (germline): DFQATT, SNEGSKA (reference sequence). Deletions cut 3 bases from V and 1 base from J, with 6 bases between. Written as DNA, the CDR3 is TGCAGTGCTAGTAAACAGAACACCGGGGAGCTGTTTTTT. Translating it yields CSASKQNTGELFF.

This clonotype was seen a few times. The rearrangement links TRBV10-2 to TRBJ2-1; possible D gene TRBD2, 5 bases. This CDR3 has 13 residues. CDR1 and CDR2 from the germline V gene are WSHSY and SAAADI. The V and J ends lost 5 bases and 7 bases respectively, with 12 bases between them. The CDR3 nucleotides read TGCGCCAGCAGTAAGGACTTTTCAAATGAGCAGTTCTTC. It encodes CASSKDFSNEQFF.

Of note for this clonotype: Since the CDR3 does not end with the conserved phenylalanine or tryptophan, this likely comes from a read error. This rearrangement joins TRBV10-3 to TRBJ2-7; 9 bases are a match to TRBD1. Germline V gives CDR1 ENHRY, CDR2 SYGVKD. Losses at the gene ends were 10 bases for V and 1 base for J; bases not matched to a gene: 8. CDR3 length equals 14 residues. The CDR3 reads CATTEDRGSYEQYL. Here the CDR3 DNA reads TGTGCCACTACCGAGGACAGGGGATCCTACGAGCAGTACCTC.

This clonotype has just a few counts. This chain links TRBV15 with TRBJ2-1; D tentatively fits TRBD1 or TRBD2 (5 bases each). The CDR3 has 17 residues. Trimming removed 0 bases from V and 5 bases from J, with 17 bases in between. The germline CDR1 and CDR2 sequences are LNHNV and YYDKDF (reference sequence). Here the CDR3 DNA reads TGTGCCACCAGCAGAGATCTTGGGACCGGCACTGACAATGAGCAGTTCTTC. Amino acid sequence: CATSRDLGTGTDNEQFF.

The chain joins TRBV19 to TRBJ2-5; TRBD2 matches 14 bases. The CDR3 sequence is 13 residues long. Germline CDR1 LNHDA, CDR2 SQIVND (reference sequence). Here the CDR3 reads CATGTSGSETQYF. CDR3 coding DNA: TGTGCAACAGGGACTAGCGGGAGTGAGACCCAGTACTTC.

The sample holds many counts of this clonotype. The chain employs TRBV27 and TRBJ2-1; D unclear. The ends were cut back, 6 bases at V and 4 bases at J, with 13 bases in the middle. CDR3 length: 14 amino acids. Germline V CDR1 and CDR2: MNHEY, SMNVEV (reference sequence). The CDR3 bases are TGTGCCAGCAGCCATAGATTACCTTACAATGAGCAGTTCTTC. This encodes CASSHRLPYNEQFF.

This clonotype has more than one count but fewer than ten. The chain uses TRBV6-2 or TRBV6-3 and TRBJ2-2; 7 bases are a match to TRBD1. V lost 4 bases to trimming and J lost 6 bases; unmatched junction nucleotides: 8. Germline CDR1 is MNHEY and CDR2 is SVGEGT. The CDR3 totals 15 residues. The CDR3 region is CASSFSPGGAGELFF. For the CDR3, the DNA is TGTGCCAGCAGTTTCTCACCAGGGGGTGCCGGGGAGCTGTTTTTT.